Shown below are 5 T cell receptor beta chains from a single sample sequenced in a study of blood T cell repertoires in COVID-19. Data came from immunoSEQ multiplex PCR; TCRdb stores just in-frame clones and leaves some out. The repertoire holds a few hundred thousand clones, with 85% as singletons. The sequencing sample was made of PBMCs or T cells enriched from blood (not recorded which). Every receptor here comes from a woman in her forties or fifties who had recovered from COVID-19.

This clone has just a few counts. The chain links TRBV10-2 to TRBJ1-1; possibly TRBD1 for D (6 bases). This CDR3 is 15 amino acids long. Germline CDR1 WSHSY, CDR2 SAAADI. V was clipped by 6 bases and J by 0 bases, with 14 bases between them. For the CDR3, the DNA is TGCGCCAGCAGGGTAGGACAGCGCTTGAACACTGAAGCTTTCTTT. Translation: CASRVGQRLNTEAFF.

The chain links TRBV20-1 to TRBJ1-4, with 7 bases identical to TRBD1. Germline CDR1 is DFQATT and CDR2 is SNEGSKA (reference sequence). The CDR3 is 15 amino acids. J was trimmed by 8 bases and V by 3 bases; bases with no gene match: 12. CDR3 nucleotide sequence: TGCAGTGCTAGTGACAGGGCGGGAATAAGGGAAAAACTGTTTTTT. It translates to CSASDRAGIREKLFF.

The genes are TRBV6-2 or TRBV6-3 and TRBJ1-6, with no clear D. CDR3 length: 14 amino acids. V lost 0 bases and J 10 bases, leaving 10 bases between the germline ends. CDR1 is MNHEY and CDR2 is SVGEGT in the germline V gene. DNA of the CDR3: TGTGCCAGCAGTTACTCCGGCGCACTATCACCCCTCCACTTT. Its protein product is CASSYSGALSPLHF.

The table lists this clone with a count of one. This CDR3 is CASSPREGGVAEAFF. The CDR3 DNA reads TGCGCCAGCAGCCCCAGGGAAGGGGGGGTCGCTGAAGCTTTCTTT. The genes are TRBV5-1 and TRBJ1-1, with D maybe TRBD1 (6 bases). The V gene's germline CDR1 is SGHRS and CDR2 YFSETQ. V lost 4 bases to trimming and J lost 6 bases, with 19 bases between them. CDR3 length: 15 residues.

CDR3 amino acids: CASRGDTALGGYTF. The CDR3 coding sequence is TGTGCCAGCAGGGGGGACACGGCGTTAGGCGGCTACACCTTC. The chain joins TRBV2 to TRBJ1-2, with D possibly TRBD1 on 6 matching bases. Trimming pared 6 bases from V and 8 bases from J, leaving 19 bases between. This CDR3 spans 14 amino acids. Germline lookup yields CDR1 SNHLY and CDR2 FYNNEI. The full variable domain, rest sourced from reference TRBV2 and TRBJ1-2, is EPEVTQTPSHQVTQMGQEVILRCVPISNHLYFYWYRQILGQKVEFLVSFYNNEISEKSEIFDDQFSVERPDGSNFTLKIRSTKLEDSAMYFCASRGDTALGGYTFGSGTRLTVV.